This T cell receptor beta chain is drawn from a study of shared clonotypes between healthy human individuals. Measured with immunoSEQ multiplex PCR; TCRdb has only the in-frame clones, and not every one. The table has about 1.1 million clones, roughly 80% seen once. The CDR3 sequence is 17 residues long. The trim removed 3 bases at V and 1 base at J, leaving 7 bases unmatched. CDR1 is SGHTA, CDR2 FQGNSA, per germline. Donors were healthy HIV-negative adults without recent acute infections or vaccinations. J is TRBJ2-2 and V is TRBV7-2; TRBD1 matches at 8 bases. The sample taken for sequencing was memory CD4+ T cells from PBMCs. Subset defined: CD45RA-negative fraction. This TCR derives from a young man in good health. Some clones in this sample may be carry-over from other donors' samples. The CDR3 bases are TGTGCCAGCAGCTTCCCCAGGGGGCTAGGGAACACCGGGGAGCTGTTTTTT. Translation: CASSFPRGLGNTGELFF.